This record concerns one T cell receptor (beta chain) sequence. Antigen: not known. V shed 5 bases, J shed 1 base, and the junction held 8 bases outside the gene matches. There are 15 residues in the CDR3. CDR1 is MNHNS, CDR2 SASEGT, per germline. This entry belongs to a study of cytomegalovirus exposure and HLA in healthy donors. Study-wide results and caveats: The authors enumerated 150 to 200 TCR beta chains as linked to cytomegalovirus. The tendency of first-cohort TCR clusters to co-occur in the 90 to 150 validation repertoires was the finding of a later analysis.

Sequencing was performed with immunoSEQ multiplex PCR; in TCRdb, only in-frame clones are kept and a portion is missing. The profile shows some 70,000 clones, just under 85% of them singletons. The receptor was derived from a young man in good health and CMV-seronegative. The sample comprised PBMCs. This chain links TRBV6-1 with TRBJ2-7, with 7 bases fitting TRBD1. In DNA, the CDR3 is TGTGCCAGCAGTCCACCAAGGGACAGTTCCTACGAGCAGTACGTC. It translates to CASSPPRDSSYEQYV.